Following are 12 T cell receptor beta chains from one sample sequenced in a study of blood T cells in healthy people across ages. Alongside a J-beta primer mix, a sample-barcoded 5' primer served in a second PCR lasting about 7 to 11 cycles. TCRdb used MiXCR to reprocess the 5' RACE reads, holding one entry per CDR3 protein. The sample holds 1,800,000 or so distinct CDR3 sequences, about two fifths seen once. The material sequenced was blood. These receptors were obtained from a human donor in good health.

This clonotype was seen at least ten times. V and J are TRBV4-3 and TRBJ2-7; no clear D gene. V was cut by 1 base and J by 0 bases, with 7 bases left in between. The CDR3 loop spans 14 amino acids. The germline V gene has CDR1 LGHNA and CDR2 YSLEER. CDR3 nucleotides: TGCGCCAGCAGCCAAGTTACACGCTCCTACGAGCAGTACTTC. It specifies CASSQVTRSYEQYF.

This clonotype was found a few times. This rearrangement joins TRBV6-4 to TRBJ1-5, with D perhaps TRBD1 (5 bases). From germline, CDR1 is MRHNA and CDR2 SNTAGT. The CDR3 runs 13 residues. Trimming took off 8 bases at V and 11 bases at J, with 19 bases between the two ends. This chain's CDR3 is CASAARGGMAQHF. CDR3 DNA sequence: TGTGCCAGCGCAGCCCGGGGGGGAATGGCCCAGCATTTT.

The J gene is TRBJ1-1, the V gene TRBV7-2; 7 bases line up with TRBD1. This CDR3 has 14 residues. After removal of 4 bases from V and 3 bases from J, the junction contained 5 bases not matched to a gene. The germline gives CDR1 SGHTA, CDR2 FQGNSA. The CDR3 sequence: CASSYNRGDTEAFF. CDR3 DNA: TGTGCCAGCAGCTACAACAGGGGAGACACTGAAGCTTTCTTT.

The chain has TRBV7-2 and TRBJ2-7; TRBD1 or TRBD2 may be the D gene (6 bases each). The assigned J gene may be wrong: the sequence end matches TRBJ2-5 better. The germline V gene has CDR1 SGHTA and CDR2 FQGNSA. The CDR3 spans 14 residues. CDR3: CASSTRRGRETQYF. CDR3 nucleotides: TGTGCCAGCAGCACTCGACGGGGGCGAGAGACCCAGTACTTC.

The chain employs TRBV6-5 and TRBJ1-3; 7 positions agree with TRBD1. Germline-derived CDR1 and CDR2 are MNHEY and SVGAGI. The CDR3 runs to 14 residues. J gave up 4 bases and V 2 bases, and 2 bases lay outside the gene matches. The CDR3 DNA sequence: TGTGCCAGCAGTTACGGGACAGCCGGAAACACCATATATTTT. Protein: CASSYGTAGNTIYF.

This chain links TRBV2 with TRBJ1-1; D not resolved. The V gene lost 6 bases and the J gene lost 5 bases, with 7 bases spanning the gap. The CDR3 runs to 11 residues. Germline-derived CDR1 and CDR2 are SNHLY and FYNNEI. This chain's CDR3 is CASREGTEAFF. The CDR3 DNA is TGTGCCAGCAGGGAGGGTACTGAAGCTTTCTTT. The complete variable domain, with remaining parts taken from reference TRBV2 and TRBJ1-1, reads EPEVTQTPSHQVTQMGQEVILRCVPISNHLYFYWYRQILGQKVEFLVSFYNNEISEKSEIFDDQFSVERPDGSNFTLKIRSTKLEDSAMYFCASREGTEAFFGQGTRLTVV.

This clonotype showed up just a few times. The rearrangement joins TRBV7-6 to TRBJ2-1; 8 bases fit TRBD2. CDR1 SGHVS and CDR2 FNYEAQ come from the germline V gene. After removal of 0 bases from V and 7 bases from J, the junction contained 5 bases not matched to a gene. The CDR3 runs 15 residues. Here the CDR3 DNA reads TGTGCCAGCAGCTTAGCGCTTACTAGCGGAAATGAGCAGTTCTTC. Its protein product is CASSLALTSGNEQFF.

CDR3 nucleotide sequence: TGCAGTGCTCGAAATCCAGGGGAGTCGACGGGAAACACCATATATTTT. Translated: CSARNPGESTGNTIYF. The chain is built from TRBV20-1 and TRBJ1-3; possibly TRBD1 for D (6 bases). Germline CDR1 is DFQATT and CDR2 is SNEGSKA (reference sequence). This CDR3 is 16 amino acids long. V lost 5 bases, J lost 4 bases, and 21 bases lay in between.

CDR3 sequence: CASSLSGIKGYTF. DNA of the CDR3: TGTGCCAGCAGTTTATCGGGAATCAAGGGGTACACCTTC. The chain employs TRBV12-3 or TRBV12-4 and TRBJ1-2; tentative D call: TRBD1 (5 bases). The CDR3 runs to 13 residues. Trimming pared 2 bases from V and 11 bases from J, leaving 15 bases between.

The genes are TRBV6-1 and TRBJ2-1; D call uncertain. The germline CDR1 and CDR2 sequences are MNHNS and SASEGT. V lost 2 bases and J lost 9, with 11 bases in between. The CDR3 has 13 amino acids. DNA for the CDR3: TGTGCCAGCAGTGAAATGGAGTCGACTGAGCAGTTCTTC. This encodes CASSEMESTEQFF.

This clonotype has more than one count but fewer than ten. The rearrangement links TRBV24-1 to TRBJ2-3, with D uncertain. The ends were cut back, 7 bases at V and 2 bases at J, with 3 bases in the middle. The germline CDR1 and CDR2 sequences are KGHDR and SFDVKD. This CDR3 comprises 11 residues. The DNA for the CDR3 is TGTGCCACCAGAGACACAGATACGCAGTATTTT. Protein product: CATRDTDTQYF.

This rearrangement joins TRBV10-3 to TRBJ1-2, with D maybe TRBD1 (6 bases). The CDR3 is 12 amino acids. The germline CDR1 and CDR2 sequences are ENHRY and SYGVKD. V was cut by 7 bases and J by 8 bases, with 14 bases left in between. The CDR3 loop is CAITEGGRGYTF. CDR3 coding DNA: TGTGCCATCACCGAGGGGGGCCGAGGCTACACCTTC.